The 30 T cell receptor beta chains reported below all come from one sample, sequenced in a study of blood T cell repertoires in COVID-19. Libraries were prepared by immunoSEQ multiplex PCR; TCRdb keeps only in-frame clonotypes and omits some of them. The sample has fewer than 200,000 clones, 84% seen once. The sequenced sample consisted of PBMCs or T cells enriched from blood (not recorded which). The receptor set was obtained from a man aged 50 to 59 who had recovered from COVID-19.

The chain combines TRBV18 with TRBJ2-7, with 7 bases aligning to TRBD2. This CDR3 comprises 14 residues. CDR1 KGHSH and CDR2 LQKENI come from the germline V gene. The junction had 6 bases not matched to a gene; V was cut back by 4 bases and J by 3 bases. The DNA of the CDR3 is TGTGCCAGCTCACTCCCCCCGGGGGGCTACGAGCAGTACTTC. Protein product: CASSLPPGGYEQYF.

This clone was recorded a few times. The V gene is TRBV5-1, the J gene TRBJ2-2; 7 nucleotides agree with TRBD2. V trimming: 7 bases; J trimming: 3 bases; junction bases outside the gene matches: 9. The V gene's germline CDR1 is SGHRS and CDR2 YFSETQ. The CDR3 runs to 15 residues. The chain's CDR3 is CASRRGDKDTGELFF. The CDR3 bases are TGCGCCAGCCGCCGGGGGGATAAGGACACCGGGGAGCTGTTTTTT.

The chain couples TRBV6-5 to TRBJ2-3; tentative D call: TRBD1 (6 bases). This CDR3 is 13 amino acids long. Per the germline V gene, CDR1 is MNHEY and CDR2 is SVGAGI. V shed 7 bases and J shed 0 bases, with 8 bases lying between them. The chain's CDR3 is CASNRDSTDTQYF. In nucleotides, the CDR3 is TGTGCCAGCAACAGGGACAGCACAGATACGCAGTATTTT.

V gene TRBV4-2 combines with J gene TRBJ2-3; TRBD2 matches at 7 bases. V shed 7 bases, J shed 2 bases, and the junction held 15 bases outside the gene matches. The V gene's germline CDR1 is LGHNA and CDR2 YNFKEQ. The CDR3 contains 17 residues. The chain's CDR3 is CASNSNPSSGPTDTQYF. CDR3 bases: TGTGCCAGCAACTCCAACCCCTCTAGCGGTCCCACAGATACGCAGTATTTT.

The rearrangement joins TRBV2 to TRBJ1-6; 9 positions match TRBD1. The CDR3 spans 13 residues. CDR1 is SNHLY, CDR2 FYNNEI, per germline. Trimming at V came to 6 bases and at J to 7 bases, leaving 1 base not matched to a gene. DNA of the CDR3: TGTGCCAGCAGAGGACAGGGGAATTCACCCCTCCACTTT. Encoded protein: CASRGQGNSPLHF.

The V and J genes are TRBV7-3 and TRBJ2-1; 7 bases agree with TRBD2. The V gene end was trimmed by 3 bases and the J gene end by 0 bases; junction bases not matched to a gene: 2. The germline CDR1 and CDR2 sequences are SGHTA and FQGTGA. The CDR3 is made up of 15 amino acids. CDR3 region: CASSFGGSSYNEQFF. CDR3 DNA: TGTGCCAGCAGCTTCGGGGGGAGCTCCTACAATGAGCAGTTCTTC.

The chain has TRBV5-1 and TRBJ1-1; D not resolved. This CDR3 has 16 amino acids. V dropped 0 bases and J dropped 0 bases, with 12 bases sitting between them. Looked up from germline, CDR1 is SGHRS and CDR2 is YFSETQ. The CDR3 protein is CASSLGVFTVNTEAFF. CDR3 coding DNA: TGCGCCAGCAGCTTGGGGGTTTTTACAGTGAACACTGAAGCTTTCTTT.

This rearrangement joins TRBV3-1 (or the pseudogene TRBV3-2) to TRBJ1-4; D is possibly TRBD1 (6 bases). Germline CDR1 is LGHDT and CDR2 is YNNKEL (reference sequence). The CDR3 totals 16 residues. With 3 bases removed from V and 5 bases from J, the gap between germline ends came to 16 bases. As DNA, the CDR3 is TGTGCCAGCAGCCACGGACAGCGACGGATAAATGAAAAACTGTTTTTT. Amino acids: CASSHGQRRINEKLFF.

CDR3 nucleotide sequence: TGTGCCAGCAGCATAGCCGAGACTAGCGGTGGCTGGACCCAGTACTTC. This codes for CASSIAETSGGWTQYF. The chain links TRBV27 to TRBJ2-5; 9 bases map to TRBD2. After removal of 6 bases from V and 7 bases from J, the junction contained 15 bases not matched to a gene. Germline values: CDR1 MNHEY, CDR2 SMNVEV (reference sequence). The CDR3 consists of 16 residues.

The chain employs TRBV7-9 and TRBJ2-3; 7 bases are a match to TRBD1. The CDR3 is 17 residues long. Germline CDR1 SEHNR, CDR2 FQNEAQ (reference sequence). With V trimmed by 1 base and J by 2 bases, 9 bases remained unmatched. The CDR3 protein is CASSLGATGRNTDTQYF. The CDR3, as DNA: TGTGCCAGCAGCTTAGGAGCGACAGGGCGCAACACAGATACGCAGTATTTT.

The V call is TRBV19, the J call TRBJ1-5, with 8 bases lining up with TRBD1. Germline CDR1 LNHDA, CDR2 SQIVND (reference sequence). V was clipped by 5 bases and J by 1 base; unmatched bases: 4. This CDR3 contains 15 residues. CDR3 DNA sequence: TGTGCCAGTAGTGCAGACAGGGGAAGCAATCAGCCCCAGCATTTT. It encodes CASSADRGSNQPQHF.

The chain carries TRBV7-2 and TRBJ1-2; tentative D call: TRBD1 (6 bases). The CDR3 spans 14 residues. CDR1 is SGHTA and CDR2 is FQGNSA in the germline V gene. V shed 4 bases and J shed 4 bases, with 13 bases lying between them. CDR3 region: CASSSQGIVYGYTF. CDR3 nucleotide sequence: TGTGCCAGCAGCTCACAGGGTATTGTCTATGGCTACACCTTC.

The chain couples TRBV19 to TRBJ2-2, with D possibly TRBD2 on 5 matching bases. V lost 2 bases and J 6 bases, leaving 13 bases between the germline ends. CDR3 size: 15 residues. The V gene's germline CDR1 is LNHDA and CDR2 SQIVND (reference sequence). CDR3 loop: CASSITASGPGELFF. The CDR3 region has the DNA TGTGCCAGTAGTATAACGGCCAGCGGCCCCGGGGAGCTGTTTTTT.

This clone was detected only a few times. The chain couples TRBV10-1 to TRBJ2-7; possible D gene TRBD2, 5 bases. V lost 6 bases to trimming and J lost 5 bases, with 8 bases between them. The CDR3 extends over 11 amino acids. From germline, CDR1 is WNHNN and CDR2 SYGVQD (reference sequence). The CDR3 here is CASRDGDEQYF. In DNA form, the CDR3 reads TGCGCCAGCAGGGACGGGGACGAGCAGTACTTC.

The genes are TRBV12-2 and TRBJ1-2; the listed D gene, TRBD1, was not tested against the DNA. TRBV12-2 is a known pseudogene. This CDR3 region has 17 residues. The CDR3 nucleotides are TGTGCAAAGTATGGGGATTCCCGGGACAGGGTAGTAAAGGGCTACACCTTC. Translated: CAKYGDSRDRVVKGYTF.

The chain carries TRBV28 and TRBJ1-2; a weak D match, TRBD1 (6 bases). This CDR3 is 14 amino acids long. V lost 1 base and J lost 7, with 13 bases in between. The germline V gene encodes CDR1 MDHEN and CDR2 SYDVKM. CDR3 sequence (DNA): TGTGCCAGCAGTTTATACCAGGGGACGGGTGGCTACACCTTC. This codes for CASSLYQGTGGYTF.

This chain uses TRBV3-1 (or the pseudogene TRBV3-2) with TRBJ2-7; 11 bases agree with TRBD2. In germline, CDR1 is LGHDT, CDR2 YNNKEL (reference sequence). Trimming cost V 3 bases and J 3 bases; bases outside gene matches: 4. There are 15 residues in the CDR3. This CDR3 is CASSQAGTSGYEQYF. The CDR3 DNA is TGTGCCAGCAGCCAGGCCGGGACTAGCGGCTACGAGCAGTACTTC.

The chain links TRBV4-2 to TRBJ2-2; 7 nucleotides agree with TRBD1. Germline CDR1 reads LGHNA; CDR2 reads YNFKEQ. This CDR3 is built from 16 residues. V shed 1 base, J shed 2 bases, and the junction held 4 bases outside the gene matches. The CDR3 region is CASSQVWDSNTGELFF. The DNA for the CDR3 is TGTGCCAGCAGCCAAGTGTGGGACAGCAACACCGGGGAGCTGTTTTTT.

CDR3 bases: TGTGCCAGCCAACAGGACGGCAATCAGCCCCAGCATTTT. Protein: CASQQDGNQPQHF. The gene calls are TRBV12-3 or TRBV12-4 and TRBJ1-5; D might be TRBD1 (5 bases). V was cut by 8 bases and J by 2 bases, with 10 bases left in between. The CDR3 covers 13 residues.

The J gene is TRBJ2-7, the V gene TRBV5-1; the D gene is possibly TRBD1 (6 bases). This CDR3 contains 15 residues. With 2 bases removed from V and 4 bases from J, the gap between germline ends came to 16 bases. Germline CDR1 is SGHRS and CDR2 is YFSETQ. Here the CDR3 DNA reads TGCGCCAGCAGCTTAAACACAGGGCGATTATACGAGCAGTACTTC. Its protein product is CASSLNTGRLYEQYF.

This clone showed up just once. The J gene is TRBJ1-2, the V gene TRBV6-5, with 10 bases that match TRBD1. The CDR3 consists of 15 residues. Germline CDR1 and CDR2: MNHEY and SVGAGI. Trimming cost V 1 base and J 8 bases; bases outside gene matches: 7. The CDR3: CASSYFSGTGEGYTF. The CDR3 nucleotides read TGTGCCAGCAGTTACTTTTCCGGGACAGGGGAAGGCTACACCTTC.

This clone was observed a few times. This chain uses TRBV19 with TRBJ2-2, with 11 bases lining up with TRBD1. CDR1 and CDR2 (germline): LNHDA, SQIVND (reference sequence). V dropped 5 bases and J dropped 6; count of bases not matched to a gene: 8. This CDR3 comprises 16 residues. The CDR3 here is CASSSRDRGRAGELFF. The CDR3 nucleotides read TGTGCCAGTAGTTCCCGGGACAGGGGGAGGGCCGGGGAGCTGTTTTTT.

In the case of this clone: A read error may explain this, as a much larger clone is one base away. Other nucleotide sequences in the sample specify the same CDR3. The V call is TRBV19, the J call TRBJ1-6; D perhaps matches TRBD1 (5 bases). V was pared by 6 bases and J by 6 bases, with 9 bases between. The CDR3 loop spans 13 amino acids. Germline V gene lookup returns CDR1 LNHDA and CDR2 SQIVND (reference sequence). CDR3 in amino acids: CASRQVPNSPLHF. CDR3 coding DNA: TGTGCCAGTAGACAGGTGCCTAATTCACCCCTCCACTTT.

The chain uses TRBV19 and TRBJ2-2, with TRBD1 matching 9 bases. V gave up 6 bases and J gave up 6 bases; unmatched junction bases: 5. Germline CDR1 LNHDA, CDR2 SQIVND (reference sequence). The CDR3 extends over 14 amino acids. CDR3 nucleotides: TGTGCCAGTAGGGACGACAGGGGGGCCGGGGAGCTGTTTTTT. Amino acid sequence: CASRDDRGAGELFF. The entire variable domain, with the rest obtained from reference TRBV19 and TRBJ2-2, is as follows: DGGITQSPKYLFRKEGQNVTLSCEQNLNHDAMYWYRQDPGQGLRLIYYSQIVNDFQKGDIAEGYSVSREKKESFPLTVTSAQKNPTAFYLCASRDDRGAGELFFGEGSRLTVL.

This clone was recorded once. This chain connects TRBV6-5 to TRBJ1-5; a weak D match, TRBD1 (5 bases). CDR1 and CDR2 (germline): MNHEY, SVGAGI. CDR3 size: 15 residues. Trimming pared 3 bases from V and 7 bases from J, leaving 16 bases between. The CDR3 nucleotides are TGTGCCAGCAGTTATTCGACAGCTAGGTTCCAGCCCCAGCATTTT. It specifies CASSYSTARFQPQHF.

This chain links TRBV19 with TRBJ2-7; weak D call: TRBD2 (6 bases). This CDR3 region has 13 residues. With 4 bases removed from V and 7 bases from J, the gap between germline ends came to 14 bases. The V gene's germline CDR1 is LNHDA and CDR2 SQIVND (reference sequence). This CDR3 is CASSRVRAGEQYF. The CDR3, as DNA: TGTGCCAGTAGTAGAGTCAGGGCGGGGGAGCAGTACTTC.

V and J are TRBV5-4 and TRBJ1-6, with 8 bases matching TRBD1. The CDR3 spans 15 residues. Per the germline V gene, CDR1 is SGHNT and CDR2 is YYREEE (reference sequence). The junction had 8 bases not matched to a gene; V was cut back by 4 bases and J by 8 bases. For the CDR3, the DNA is TGTGCCAGCAGCACGGACAGGGCATCTCATTCACCCCTCCACTTT. As protein: CASSTDRASHSPLHF.

The chain links TRBV7-9 to TRBJ1-3; no clear D. The CDR3 has 15 amino acids. Per germline, CDR1 SEHNR and CDR2 FQNEAQ (reference sequence). V was shortened by 8 bases and J by 0 bases, with 14 bases between the two germline ends. The CDR3 reads CASPHEDFSGNTIYF. The CDR3 nucleotides read TGTGCCAGCCCCCATGAGGATTTCTCTGGAAACACCATATATTTT.

This clone was detected once. This rearrangement joins TRBV15 to TRBJ1-1, with 9 bases lining up with TRBD1. The junction had 9 bases not matched to a gene; V was cut back by 2 bases and J by 8 bases. The CDR3 is 15 amino acids. The germline CDR1 and CDR2 sequences are LNHNV and YYDKDF (reference sequence). CDR3 amino acids: CATSRPGQGYSEAFF. CDR3 nucleotides: TGTGCCACCAGCAGACCGGGACAGGGATACTCAGAAGCTTTCTTT.

V and J are TRBV30 and TRBJ2-1; 10 positions agree with TRBD1. Germline CDR1 and CDR2: GTSNPN and SVGIG (reference sequence). The CDR3 contains 17 residues. The ends lost 2 bases at V and 7 bases at J; junction bases unmatched: 14. The DNA of the CDR3 is TGTGCCTGGAGTTTACAGCCGACAGGGGGCAGAGTAAATGAGCAGTTCTTC. It is translated as CAWSLQPTGGRVNEQFF.